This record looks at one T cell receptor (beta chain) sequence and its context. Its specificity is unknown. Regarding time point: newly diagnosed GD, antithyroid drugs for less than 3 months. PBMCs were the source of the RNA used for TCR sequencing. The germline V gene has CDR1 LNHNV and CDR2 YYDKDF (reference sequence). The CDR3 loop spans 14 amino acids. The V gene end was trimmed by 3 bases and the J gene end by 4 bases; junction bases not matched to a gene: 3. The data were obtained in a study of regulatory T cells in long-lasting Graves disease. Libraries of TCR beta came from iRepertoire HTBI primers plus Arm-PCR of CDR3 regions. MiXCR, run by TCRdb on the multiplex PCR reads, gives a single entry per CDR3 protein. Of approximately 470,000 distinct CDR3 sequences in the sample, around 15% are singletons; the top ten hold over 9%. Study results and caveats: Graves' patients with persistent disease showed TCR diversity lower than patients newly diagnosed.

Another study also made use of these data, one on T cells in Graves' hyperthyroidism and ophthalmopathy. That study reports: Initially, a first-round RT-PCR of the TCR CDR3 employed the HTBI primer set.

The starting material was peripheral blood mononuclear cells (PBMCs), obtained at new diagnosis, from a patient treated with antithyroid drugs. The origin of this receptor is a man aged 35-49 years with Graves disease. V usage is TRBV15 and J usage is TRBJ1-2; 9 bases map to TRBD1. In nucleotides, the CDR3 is TGTGCCACCAGCAGTGGGGACAGGGTCTATGGCTACACCTTC. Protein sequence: CATSSGDRVYGYTF.